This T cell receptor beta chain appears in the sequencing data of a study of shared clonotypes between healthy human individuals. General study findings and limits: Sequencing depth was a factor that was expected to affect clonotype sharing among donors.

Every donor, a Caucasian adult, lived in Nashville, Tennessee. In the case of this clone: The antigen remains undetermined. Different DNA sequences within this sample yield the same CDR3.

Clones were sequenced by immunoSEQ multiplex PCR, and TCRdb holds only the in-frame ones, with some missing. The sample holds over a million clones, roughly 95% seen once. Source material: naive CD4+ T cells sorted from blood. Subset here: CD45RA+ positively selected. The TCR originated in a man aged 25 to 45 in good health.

The CDR3 loop is CASSPNGPNTGELFF. The DNA for the CDR3 is TGTGCCAGCTCACCTAACGGCCCGAACACCGGGGAGCTGTTTTTT. The genes are TRBV18 and TRBJ2-2; D unresolved. The CDR3 extends over 15 amino acids. Trimming shortened V by 3 bases and J by 0 bases, and 8 bases separated the two germline ends. The germline V gene encodes CDR1 KGHSH and CDR2 LQKENI.